A single sample gave rise to the 20 T cell receptor beta chains below, sequenced in a study of shared clonotypes between healthy human individuals. The method was immunoSEQ multiplex PCR; TCRdb's version includes in-frame clones alone and lacks a portion of them. The sample holds some 690,000 clones, about 90% seen once. The sample comprised memory CD8+ T cells from PBMCs. The sample's subset: CD45RO+ cells pooled with CCR7-negative TemRA cells. These receptors all stem from a man aged 18 to 35 in good health. Some clones in this sample may be carry-over from other donors' samples.

This clone was counted a single time. The rearrangement links TRBV28 to TRBJ2-7; possible D gene TRBD2, 6 bases. The germline V and J ends were trimmed by 3 bases and 3 bases, with 15 bases remaining between them. CDR3 length: 15 amino acids. Per germline, CDR1 MDHEN and CDR2 SYDVKM. In nucleotides, the CDR3 is TGTGCCAGCAGTTTGGTTTTAGCGGACAACTACGAGCAGTACTTC. Encoded protein: CASSLVLADNYEQYF.

For the CDR3, the DNA is TGTGCCAGCAGTGTAGTCAGGGGCCCGGACCGGAACACTGAAGCTTTCTTT. It translates to CASSVVRGPDRNTEAFF. The chain is built from TRBV27 and TRBJ1-1, with a possible D match to TRBD1 (6 bases). The CDR3 consists of 17 residues. Germline CDR1 is MNHEY and CDR2 is SMNVEV (reference sequence). Deletions cut 5 bases from V and 1 base from J, with 20 bases between.

The V gene is TRBV5-6, the J gene TRBJ2-4; D remains unclear. The ends were cut back, 5 bases at V and 0 bases at J, with 6 bases in the middle. The CDR3 loop spans 13 amino acids. The germline CDR1 and CDR2 sequences are SGHDT and YYEEEE. CDR3 nucleotides: TGTGCCAGCAGTTTGTTAGCCAAAAACATTCAGTACTTC. This sequence encodes CASSLLAKNIQYF.

The V and J genes are TRBV30 and TRBJ1-1, with no clear D. V was clipped by 0 bases and J by 14 bases, with 19 bases between them. Germline lookup yields CDR1 GTSNPN and CDR2 SVGIG (reference sequence). CDR3 length equals 13 residues. The CDR3, as DNA: TGTGCCTGGAGTGTTGGTTACGGCCGTGGGAAGTTCTTT. This encodes CAWSVGYGRGKFF.

The chain uses TRBV7-9 and TRBJ1-1, with TRBD1 as a possible D gene (6 bases). The germline V gene has CDR1 SEHNR and CDR2 FQNEAQ (reference sequence). V was trimmed by 4 bases and J by 6 bases, leaving 9 bases between them. The CDR3 contains 12 residues. CDR3 in amino acids: CASSYTGSEAFF. The CDR3 region has the DNA TGTGCCAGCAGCTACACAGGGTCTGAAGCTTTCTTT.

The J gene is TRBJ2-7, the V gene TRBV15, with 7 bases matching TRBD1. The V gene's germline CDR1 is LNHNV and CDR2 YYDKDF (reference sequence). Germline trimming cut 5 bases from V and 0 bases from J; bases unmatched to any gene: 13. There are 17 residues in the CDR3. This CDR3 is CATSPRPDRSRSYEQYF. The CDR3 DNA follows: TGTGCCACCAGCCCCCGACCGGACAGGAGTCGCTCCTACGAGCAGTACTTC.

The chain uses TRBV28 and TRBJ2-7; 8 bases fit TRBD2. V lost 5 bases, J lost 3 bases, and 6 bases stayed unmatched. Germline CDR1 MDHEN, CDR2 SYDVKM. The CDR3 extends over 14 amino acids. The CDR3 nucleotides read TGTGCCAGCAGTCCTACTAGCGGCTTCTACGAGCAGTACTTC. It yields the protein CASSPTSGFYEQYF. Looking up the rest from reference TRBV28 and TRBJ2-7 gives the full variable domain: DVKVTQSSRYLVKRTGEKVFLECVQDMDHENMFWYRQDPGLGLRLIYFSYDVKMKEKGDIPEGYSVSREKKERFSLILESASTNQTSMYLCASSPTSGFYEQYFGPGTRLTVT.

V usage is TRBV29-1 and J usage is TRBJ2-6; perhaps TRBD1 as D (5 bases). CDR3 size: 14 residues. Germline V gives CDR1 SQVTM, CDR2 ANQGSEA. V was pared by 6 bases and J by 1 base, with 10 bases between. CDR3 loop: CSVYWTSGANVLTF. The CDR3 DNA follows: TGCAGCGTGTACTGGACATCTGGGGCCAACGTCCTGACTTTC.

The CDR3 sequence is CASSYFGSNQPQHF. The CDR3 DNA reads TGTGCCAGCAGTTATTTCGGCAGCAATCAGCCCCAGCATTTT. The chain uses TRBV6-6 and TRBJ1-5; D is unclear. From germline, CDR1 is MNHNY and CDR2 SVGAGI (reference sequence). V lost 3 bases, J lost 1 base, and 7 bases lay in between. The CDR3 consists of 14 residues.

This clone was observed a handful of times. The chain is built from TRBV30 and TRBJ1-5; D call uncertain. The CDR3 length is 14 residues. Germline CDR1 and CDR2: GTSNPN and SVGIG (reference sequence). Trimming shortened V by 0 bases and J by 4 bases, and 10 bases separated the two germline ends. The CDR3, as DNA: TGTGCCTGGAGTGTACGGTATGGAAATCAGCCCCAGCATTTT. It is translated as CAWSVRYGNQPQHF. The full variable domain, rest sourced from reference TRBV30 and TRBJ1-5, is SQTIHQWPATLVQPVGSPLSLECTVEGTSNPNLYWYRQAAGRGLQLLFYSVGIGQISSEVPQNLSASRPQDRQFILSSKKLLLSDSGFYLCAWSVRYGNQPQHFGDGTRLSIL.

V and J are TRBV19 and TRBJ1-1; 9 nucleotides agree with TRBD1. Germline assignment: CDR1 LNHDA and CDR2 SQIVND (reference sequence). This CDR3 spans 15 amino acids. V dropped 7 bases and J dropped 0; count of bases not matched to a gene: 6. CDR3 in DNA: TGTGCCAGTACTGGGGACAGGGCCATGAACACTGAAGCTTTCTTT. This codes for CASTGDRAMNTEAFF.

This chain uses TRBV27 with TRBJ2-1; 7 bases fit TRBD2. Germline CDR1 and CDR2: MNHEY and SMNVEV (reference sequence). V lost 2 bases to trimming and J lost 8 bases; unmatched junction nucleotides: 9. The length of the CDR3 is 15 residues. The CDR3 DNA sequence: TGTGCCAGCAGTTTAGCGGGAGTGGGCCTACATGAGCAGTTCTTC. It is translated as CASSLAGVGLHEQFF.

A remark on this clone: Additional DNA sequences in this sample encode the identical CDR3. J is TRBJ2-2 and V is TRBV6-5, with D perhaps matching TRBD2 (5 bases). Germline loops: CDR1 MNHEY, CDR2 SVGAGI. With 0 bases removed from V and 0 bases from J, the gap between germline ends came to 5 bases. The length of the CDR3 is 15 residues. This chain's CDR3 is CASSYSRANTGELFF. CDR3 bases: TGTGCCAGCAGTTACTCGAGGGCGAACACCGGGGAGCTGTTTTTT.

This clone was detected a few times. This sequence joins TRBV7-6 and TRBJ1-1; D unresolved. Germline lookup yields CDR1 SGHVS and CDR2 FNYEAQ. Trimming removed 5 bases at V and 4 bases at J, with 11 bases between. This CDR3 has 13 residues. DNA for the CDR3: TGTGCCAGCAGCCCCGCCTTCGGCACTGAAGCTTTCTTT. This codes for CASSPAFGTEAFF.

This rearrangement joins TRBV9 to TRBJ1-2; 7 nucleotides align to TRBD1. J lost 6 bases, V lost 2 bases, and 7 bases had no gene match. CDR3 length equals 14 residues. Germline V CDR1 and CDR2: SGDLS, YYNGEE. CDR3 sequence: CASSVSGGEHGYTF. CDR3 bases: TGTGCCAGCAGCGTTTCAGGGGGTGAGCATGGCTACACCTTC.

As for this clone: The sample has other DNA sequences that encode this CDR3 too. The chain recombines TRBV7-9 with TRBJ2-7; D call uncertain. The CDR3 has 13 residues. Germline V gives CDR1 SEHNR, CDR2 FQNEAQ (reference sequence). Trimming pared 1 base from V and 3 bases from J, leaving 7 bases between. The CDR3 sequence is CASSLGPDYEQYF. The CDR3, as DNA: TGTGCCAGCAGCTTAGGGCCAGACTACGAGCAGTACTTC.

As DNA, the CDR3 is TGTGCCAGCAGCTCCTCGGGTTTTGAGCAGTTCTTC. This translates into CASSSSGFEQFF. The chain recombines TRBV7-2 with TRBJ2-1; D not resolved. The CDR3 is 12 amino acids. CDR1 is SGHTA, CDR2 FQGNSA, per germline. Deletions cut 4 bases from V and 9 bases from J, with 10 bases between. The full variable domain, in which reference TRBV7-2 and TRBJ2-1 provide the parts outside the CDR3, is GAGVSQSPSNKVTEKGKDVELRCDPISGHTALYWYRQSLGQGLEFLIYFQGNSAPDKSGLPSDRFSAERTGGSVSTLTIQRTQQEDSAVYLCASSSSGFEQFFGPGTRLTVL.

The chain combines TRBV9 with TRBJ2-1; D possibly corresponds to TRBD1 (5 bases). Looked up from germline, CDR1 is SGDLS and CDR2 is YYNGEE. The CDR3 spans 16 residues. Trimming took 2 bases from V and 0 from J, leaving 12 bases between them. The CDR3: CASSVSGIHSYNEQFF. The CDR3 DNA is TGTGCCAGCAGCGTCTCAGGGATCCACTCCTACAATGAGCAGTTCTTC.

This chain joins TRBV14 and TRBJ2-5, with a tentative D call TRBD1 (6 bases). Trimming pared 2 bases from V and 2 bases from J, leaving 12 bases between. Germline values: CDR1 SGHDN, CDR2 FVKESK. This CDR3 is built from 15 residues. The chain's CDR3 is CASSQPWTVQETQYF. The CDR3 DNA sequence: TGTGCCAGCAGCCAACCCTGGACAGTACAAGAGACCCAGTACTTC.

The chain is built from TRBV9 and TRBJ2-1; tentatively, D is TRBD2 (6 bases). Germline values: CDR1 SGDLS, CDR2 YYNGEE. The CDR3 totals 13 residues. Deletions cut 4 bases from V and 7 bases from J, with 12 bases between. The CDR3 spells CASSPTSLNEQFF. In DNA, the CDR3 is TGTGCCAGCAGCCCAACTAGCTTAAATGAGCAGTTCTTC. Using reference TRBV9 and TRBJ2-1 for the parts outside the CDR3, the full variable domain is DSGVTQTPKHLITATGQRVTLRCSPRSGDLSVYWYQQSLDQGLQFLIQYYNGEERAKGNILERFSAQQFPDLHSELNLSSLELGDSALYFCASSPTSLNEQFFGPGTRLTVL.